These T cell receptor beta chains were read from a single sample in a study of control samples from healthy donors and cancer patients. The data were produced by immunoSEQ multiplex PCR, yet TCRdb's version contains in-frame clones alone and is incomplete. Of around 180,000 clones in the sample, around nine tenths are singletons; the top ten hold nearly 5%. The sequenced sample was blood. Receptors were obtained from a woman aged 25-40 years in good health. CDR3s include the opening cysteine and the closing phenylalanine or tryptophan. Rows may omit the clone size; those that give it use once, few, many or a size class.

CDR3aa | len | j_gene | v_gene | abundance
CASREARGIYEQYF | 14 | TRBJ2-7 | TRBV6-5 | -
CATSTDRGLGETQYF | 15 | TRBJ2-5 | TRBV15 | -
CASSQKGQGQSSGNTIYF | 18 | TRBJ1-3 | TRBV4-1 | -
CASARGSSDTQYF | 13 | TRBJ2-3 | TRBV9 | once
CASSFTDASEAFF | 13 | TRBJ1-1 | TRBV11-2 | -
CASSPDRSDSDTQYF | 15 | TRBJ2-3 | TRBV11-2 | -
CASSLGHGQETQYF | 14 | TRBJ2-5 | TRBV7-2 | -
CSARRPYEQYF | 11 | TRBJ2-7 | TRBV20-1 | -
CAISDPGLAGFTDTQYF | 17 | TRBJ2-3 | TRBV10-3 | -
CASSYSPQAGGEQFF | 15 | TRBJ2-1 | TRBV6-5 | -
CASSAGQLNEKLFF | 14 | TRBJ1-4 | TRBV19 | -
CASSEGAGQPQHF | 13 | TRBJ1-5 | TRBV10-1 | -
CASSLSLFEQPQHF | 14 | TRBJ1-5 | TRBV28 | -
CASSSGLVQETQYF | 14 | TRBJ2-5 | TRBV11-2 | -
CASSGGPNTEAFF | 13 | TRBJ1-1 | TRBV6-4 | once
CASSPEYGGYTF | 12 | TRBJ1-2 | TRBV18 | -
CASSLGIRGDSPLHF | 15 | TRBJ1-6 | TRBV7-2 | -
CASSQKTGTSGYEQYF | 16 | TRBJ2-7 | TRBV4-1 | -
CATSGLDRMTTYEQYF | 16 | TRBJ2-7 | TRBV15 | -
CASSFRVPDTQYF | 13 | TRBJ2-3 | TRBV27 | -
CASSLRYYDGYTF | 13 | TRBJ1-2 | TRBV12-3/TRBV12-4 | -
CASGKGTSGGAARF | 14 | TRBJ2-3 | TRBV12-5 | -
CASSRTATLSYEQYF | 15 | TRBJ2-7 | TRBV2 | -
CASSQVGQGIASPLHF | 16 | TRBJ1-6 | TRBV3-1/TRBV3-2 | -
CASSPTTGYNEQFF | 14 | TRBJ2-1 | TRBV7-9 | -
CASSYRGAYEQYF | 13 | TRBJ2-7 | TRBV6-5 | -
CASSSNQGVYEKLFF | 15 | TRBJ1-4 | TRBV28 | -
CASSLLTRRGTEAFF | 15 | TRBJ1-1 | TRBV5-4 | few
CASSTKTWETQYF | 13 | TRBJ2-5 | TRBV12-3/TRBV12-4 | once
CASTTGGISIAVQETQYF | 18 | TRBJ2-5 | TRBV5-4 | -
CASSSSGRNEQFF | 13 | TRBJ2-1 | TRBV27 | -
CASSSGGYVGNQPQHF | 16 | TRBJ1-5 | TRBV6-5 | few
CASRPDRGEQFF | 12 | TRBJ2-1 | TRBV5-1 | -
CASSYSRPTGPYEQYF | 16 | TRBJ2-7 | TRBV6-5 | -
CASSSLRDTYGYTF | 14 | TRBJ1-2 | TRBV28 | -
CASSLYRDRFRPFF | 14 | TRBJ1-1 | TRBV28 | few
CASRIWGEGPAGELFF | 16 | TRBJ2-2 | TRBV19 | -
CASSPLGGETTGELFF | 16 | TRBJ2-2 | TRBV5-1 | -
CASSRITGGQPQHF | 14 | TRBJ1-5 | TRBV4-1 | -
CASRTSSGANVLTF | 14 | TRBJ2-6 | TRBV19 | -
CASRPTGLNNQPQHF | 15 | TRBJ1-5 | TRBV19 | -
CASRDPLNEKLFF | 13 | TRBJ1-4 | TRBV6-5 | once
CASAPLMEGEQFF | 13 | TRBJ2-1 | TRBV12-5 | -
CASSREVQGAEKLFF | 15 | TRBJ1-4 | TRBV2 | -